These T cell receptor beta chains were read from a single sample in a study of cytomegalovirus exposure and HLA in healthy donors. Sequencing was performed with immunoSEQ multiplex PCR; in TCRdb, only in-frame clones are kept and a portion is missing. The sample records over 150,000 clones, about three quarters being singletons. The sequenced sample was PBMCs. These receptors were taken from a middle-aged woman in good health and CMV-seropositive. The CDR3 runs from the conserved cysteine through the conserved F or W. D genes are given only for firm matches.

v_call: TRBV2
cdr3_length: 11
d_call: .
cdr3_aa: CASSYSYGYTF

v_call: TRBV7-9
cdr3_length: 15
d_call: TRBD2
cdr3_aa: CASSPLRAGGYEQYF

v_call: TRBV6-1
cdr3_length: 16
d_call: TRBD1
cdr3_aa: CASSEGRVTGGYGYTF

v_call: TRBV5-1
cdr3_length: 13
d_call: TRBD1
cdr3_aa: CASSRGQGTEAFF

v_call: TRBV4-2
cdr3_length: 14
d_call: .
cdr3_aa: CASSRRDSSYEQYF

v_call: TRBV27
cdr3_length: 15
d_call: TRBD1
cdr3_aa: CASSLSGGSGYEQYF

v_call: TRBV2
cdr3_length: 12
d_call: TRBD1
cdr3_aa: CASTGQGIISFF

v_call: TRBV5-8
cdr3_length: 14
d_call: .
cdr3_aa: CASSLTRRGQPQHF

v_call: TRBV4-2
cdr3_length: 14
d_call: .
cdr3_aa: CASSPADEGNEQFF

v_call: TRBV4-3
cdr3_length: 16
d_call: TRBD1
cdr3_aa: CASSQGTRGRRDTQYF

v_call: TRBV7-2
cdr3_length: 12
d_call: .
cdr3_aa: CASSSYGDEAFF

v_call: TRBV10-3
cdr3_length: 15
d_call: .
cdr3_aa: CAISASDRMAGELFF

v_call: TRBV28
cdr3_length: 16
d_call: .
cdr3_aa: CASRNLGSSGANVLTF

v_call: TRBV10-3
cdr3_length: 16
d_call: TRBD2
cdr3_aa: CAISGGGTSATDTQYF

v_call: TRBV29-1
cdr3_length: 14
d_call: TRBD1
cdr3_aa: CSVGRRDRVGEQYF

v_call: TRBV7-8
cdr3_length: 16
d_call: TRBD1
cdr3_aa: CASSYTGTGVFYGYTF

v_call: TRBV7-2
cdr3_length: 14
d_call: .
cdr3_aa: CASSLGAAGEKLFF

v_call: TRBV19
cdr3_length: 14
d_call: .
cdr3_aa: CASSVRQVGNTIYF

v_call: TRBV6-1
cdr3_length: 14
d_call: TRBD1
cdr3_aa: CASSEGAGGNEQYF

v_call: TRBV4-1
cdr3_length: 15
d_call: .
cdr3_aa: CASSQVGSALDEQYF

v_call: TRBV19
cdr3_length: 16
d_call: .
cdr3_aa: CASSSDRRYSNQPQHF

v_call: TRBV5-6
cdr3_length: 16
d_call: TRBD1
cdr3_aa: CASSLGDRESGNTIYF

v_call: TRBV28
cdr3_length: 15
d_call: TRBD1
cdr3_aa: CASSDPGGYNEKLFF

v_call: TRBV27
cdr3_length: 14
d_call: TRBD1
cdr3_aa: CASSYTGADTEAFF

v_call: TRBV5-1
cdr3_length: 15
d_call: TRBD2
cdr3_aa: CASSFIAGGYNEQFF

v_call: TRBV7-9
cdr3_length: 15
d_call: TRBD2
cdr3_aa: CASSSGLGGIDEQFF

v_call: TRBV7-2
cdr3_length: 14
d_call: .
cdr3_aa: CASSMGHQNTEAFF

v_call: TRBV28
cdr3_length: 13
d_call: TRBD1
cdr3_aa: CASSLGTGIGYTF

v_call: TRBV29-1
cdr3_length: 17
d_call: TRBD2
cdr3_aa: CSVRSGLAGAHTGELFF

v_call: TRBV9
cdr3_length: 15
d_call: .
cdr3_aa: CASSPRTEGSYEQYF

v_call: TRBV19
cdr3_length: 15
d_call: .
cdr3_aa: CASSIVAGSGDTQYF

v_call: TRBV30
cdr3_length: 14
d_call: TRBD1
cdr3_aa: CAWSPDRGPYEQYF

v_call: TRBV5-6
cdr3_length: 15
d_call: .
cdr3_aa: CASSSVDSPGYGYTF

v_call: TRBV7-2
cdr3_length: 14
d_call: .
cdr3_aa: CASSPQGQNYGYTF

v_call: TRBV25-1
cdr3_length: 15
d_call: .
cdr3_aa: CASSESGRENEKLFF

v_call: TRBV19
cdr3_length: 20
d_call: .
cdr3_aa: CASSPPPVRRRVSGANVLTF

v_call: TRBV27
cdr3_length: 13
d_call: .
cdr3_aa: CASSSARRSEAFF

v_call: TRBV29-1
cdr3_length: 15
d_call: TRBD2
cdr3_aa: CSVEVGASGSYEQYF

v_call: TRBV5-1
cdr3_length: 14
d_call: TRBD1
cdr3_aa: CASSLGQGDYGYTF

v_call: TRBV6-5
cdr3_length: 14
d_call: TRBD2
cdr3_aa: CASSFLAGEVTQYF

v_call: TRBV5-1
cdr3_length: 14
d_call: .
cdr3_aa: CASSLQGPQETQYF

v_call: TRBV2
cdr3_length: 14
d_call: .
cdr3_aa: CASSVDSYSYEQYF

v_call: TRBV7-9
cdr3_length: 15
d_call: .
cdr3_aa: CASSSLGGTSYEQYF

v_call: TRBV5-1
cdr3_length: 14
d_call: .
cdr3_aa: CASSLAVLPGEQFF

v_call: TRBV9
cdr3_length: 14
d_call: .
cdr3_aa: CASSVGPTGNTIYF

v_call: TRBV6-4
cdr3_length: 12
d_call: .
cdr3_aa: CASMSGRGELFF

v_call: TRBV19
cdr3_length: 13
d_call: .
cdr3_aa: CASHPGVYTEAFF

v_call: TRBV28
cdr3_length: 15
d_call: .
cdr3_aa: CASSFRQGRGETQYF

v_call: TRBV7-2
cdr3_length: 14
d_call: TRBD2
cdr3_aa: CASSMTSGDYEQYF

v_call: TRBV18
cdr3_length: 13
d_call: .
cdr3_aa: CASSPQVNTEAFF

v_call: TRBV4-3
cdr3_length: 14
d_call: TRBD2
cdr3_aa: CASSFSGRYNEQFF

v_call: TRBV30
cdr3_length: 16
d_call: TRBD1
cdr3_aa: CAWSARPGRGDYGYTF

v_call: TRBV27
cdr3_length: 14
d_call: TRBD2
cdr3_aa: CASSSHGGSNIQYF

v_call: TRBV6-6
cdr3_length: 13
d_call: .
cdr3_aa: CASSRGFQETQYF

v_call: TRBV19
cdr3_length: 16
d_call: TRBD2
cdr3_aa: CASSSGSGGSYNEQFF